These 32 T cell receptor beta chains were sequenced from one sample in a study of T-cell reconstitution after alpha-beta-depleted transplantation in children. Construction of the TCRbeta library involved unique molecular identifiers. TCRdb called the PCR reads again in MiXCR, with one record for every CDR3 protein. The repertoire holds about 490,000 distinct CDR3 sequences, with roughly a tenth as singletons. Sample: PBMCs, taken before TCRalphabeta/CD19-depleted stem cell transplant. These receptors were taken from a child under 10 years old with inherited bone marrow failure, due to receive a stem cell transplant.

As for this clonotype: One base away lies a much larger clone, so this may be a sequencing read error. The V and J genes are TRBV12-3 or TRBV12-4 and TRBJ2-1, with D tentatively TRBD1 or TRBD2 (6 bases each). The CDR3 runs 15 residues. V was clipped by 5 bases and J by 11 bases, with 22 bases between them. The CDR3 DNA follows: TGTGCCAGCAGTCCCCAAGTGGGGGGCCGCGATAAGCAGTTCTTC. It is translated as CASSPQVGGRDKQFF.

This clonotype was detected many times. CDR3 coding DNA: TGTGCCAGCAGTTTAGGGGGGACTAGCGGGAGGGTAAGCGGGGCCAACGTCCTGACTTTC. Translating it yields CASSLGGTSGRVSGANVLTF. The chain joins TRBV12-3 or TRBV12-4 to TRBJ2-6; 16 bases are a match to TRBD2. Trimming removed 1 base from V and 4 bases from J; junction bases left unmatched: 7. This CDR3 is 20 amino acids long.

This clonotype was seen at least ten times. The CDR3 DNA reads TGTGCCAGCAGTCCCGGGACTAGCGGGAATATTATTCAGTACTTC. Translated: CASSPGTSGNIIQYF. The chain recombines TRBV21-1 with TRBJ2-4; the table's D gene call, TRBD2, was not cross checked with the DNA. TRBV21-1 is given as a pseudogene. This CDR3 comprises 15 residues.

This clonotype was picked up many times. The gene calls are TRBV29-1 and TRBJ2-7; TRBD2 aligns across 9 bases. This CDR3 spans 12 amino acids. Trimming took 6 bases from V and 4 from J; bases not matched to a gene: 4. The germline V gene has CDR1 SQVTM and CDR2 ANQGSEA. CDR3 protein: CSVGTSLYEQYF. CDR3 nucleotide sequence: TGCAGCGTCGGGACTAGCCTGTACGAGCAGTACTTC.

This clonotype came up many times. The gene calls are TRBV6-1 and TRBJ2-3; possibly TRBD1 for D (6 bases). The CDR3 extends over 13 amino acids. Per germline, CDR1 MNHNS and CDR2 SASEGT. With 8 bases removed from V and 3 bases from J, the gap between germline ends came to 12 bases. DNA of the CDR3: TGTGCCAGCCAACAGGGCTGGACAGATACGCAGTATTTT. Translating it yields CASQQGWTDTQYF.

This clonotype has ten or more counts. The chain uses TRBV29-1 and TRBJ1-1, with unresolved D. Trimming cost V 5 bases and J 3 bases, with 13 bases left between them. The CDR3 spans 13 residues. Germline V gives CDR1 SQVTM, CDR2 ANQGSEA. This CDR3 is CSVLWASDTEAFF. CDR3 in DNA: TGCAGCGTTCTCTGGGCATCGGACACTGAAGCTTTCTTT. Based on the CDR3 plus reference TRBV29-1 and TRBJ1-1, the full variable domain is SAVISQKPSRDICQRGTSLTIQCQVDSQVTMMFWYRQQPGQSLTLIATANQGSEATYESGFVIDKFPISRPNLTFSTLTVSNMSPEDSSIYLCSVLWASDTEAFFGQGTRLTVV.

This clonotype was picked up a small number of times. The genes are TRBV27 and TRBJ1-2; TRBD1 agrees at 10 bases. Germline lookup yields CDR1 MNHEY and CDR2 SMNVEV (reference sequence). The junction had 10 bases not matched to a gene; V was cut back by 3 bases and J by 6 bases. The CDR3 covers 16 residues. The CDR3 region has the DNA TGTGCCAGCAGTTTGGCGACAGGGGGCGGAGTGGATGGCTACACCTTC. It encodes CASSLATGGGVDGYTF.

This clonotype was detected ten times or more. Written as DNA, the CDR3 is TGTGCCAGCAGCTTAGCGAGGTTTCTAGCGGGACTAGGGGAGACCCAGTACTTC. Translating gives CASSLARFLAGLGETQYF. The rearrangement joins TRBV7-2 to TRBJ2-5; TRBD2 aligns across 9 bases. The CDR3 length is 18 residues. Looked up from germline, CDR1 is SGHTA and CDR2 is FQGNSA. V was pared by 0 bases and J by 5 bases, with 13 bases of the junction left unmatched.

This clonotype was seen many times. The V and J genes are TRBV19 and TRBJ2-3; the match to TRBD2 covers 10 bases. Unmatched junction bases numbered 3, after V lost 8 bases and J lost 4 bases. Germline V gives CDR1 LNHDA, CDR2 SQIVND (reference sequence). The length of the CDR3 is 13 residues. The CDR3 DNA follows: TGTGCCAGTGGTCTAGCGGGAGCAGATACGCAGTATTTT. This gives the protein CASGLAGADTQYF.

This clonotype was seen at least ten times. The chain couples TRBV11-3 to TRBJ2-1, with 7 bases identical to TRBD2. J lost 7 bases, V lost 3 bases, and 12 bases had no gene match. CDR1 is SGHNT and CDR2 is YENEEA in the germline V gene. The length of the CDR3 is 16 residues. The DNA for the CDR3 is TGTGCCAGCAGCTTTAGATTAAGGCGGGAGAATAATGAGCAGTTCTTC. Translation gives CASSFRLRRENNEQFF.

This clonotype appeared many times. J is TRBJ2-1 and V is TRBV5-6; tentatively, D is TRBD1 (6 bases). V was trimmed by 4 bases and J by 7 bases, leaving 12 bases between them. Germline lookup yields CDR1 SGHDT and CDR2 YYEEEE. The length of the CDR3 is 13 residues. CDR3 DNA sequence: TGTGCCAGCAGCCTTCCACAGGGAAATGAGCAGTTCTTC. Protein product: CASSLPQGNEQFF.

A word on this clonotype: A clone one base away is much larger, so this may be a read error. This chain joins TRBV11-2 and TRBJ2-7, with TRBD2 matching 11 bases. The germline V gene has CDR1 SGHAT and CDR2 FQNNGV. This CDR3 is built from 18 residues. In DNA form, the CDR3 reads TGTGCCAGCAGCCCCCACCTGACTAGCGGGGCATCCTCCTACGAGCACTACTTC. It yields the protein CASSPHLTSGASSYEHYF.

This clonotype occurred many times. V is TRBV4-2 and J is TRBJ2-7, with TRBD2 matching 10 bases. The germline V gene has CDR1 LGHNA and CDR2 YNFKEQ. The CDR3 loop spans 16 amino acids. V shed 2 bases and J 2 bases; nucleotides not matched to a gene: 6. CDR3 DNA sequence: TGTGCCAGCAGCCAACCCGGGACTAGCGCTACCTACGAGCAGTACTTC. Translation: CASSQPGTSATYEQYF.

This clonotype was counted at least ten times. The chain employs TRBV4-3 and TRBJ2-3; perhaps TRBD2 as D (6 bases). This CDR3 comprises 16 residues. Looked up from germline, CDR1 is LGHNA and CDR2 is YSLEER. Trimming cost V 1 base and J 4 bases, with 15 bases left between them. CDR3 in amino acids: CASSQAYRRRADTQYF. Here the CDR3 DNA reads TGCGCCAGCAGCCAAGCTTACAGGCGGAGGGCAGATACGCAGTATTTT.

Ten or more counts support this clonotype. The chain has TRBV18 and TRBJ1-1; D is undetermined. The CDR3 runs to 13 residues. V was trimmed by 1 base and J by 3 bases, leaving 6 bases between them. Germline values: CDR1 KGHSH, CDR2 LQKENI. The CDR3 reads CASSPQAYTEAFF. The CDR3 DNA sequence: TGTGCCAGCTCACCACAGGCATACACTGAAGCTTTCTTT. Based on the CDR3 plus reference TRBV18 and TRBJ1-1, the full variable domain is NAGVMQNPRHLVRRRGQEARLRCSPMKGHSHVYWYRQLPEEGLKFMVYLQKENIIDESGMPKERFSAEFPKEGPSILRIQQVVRGDSAAYFCASSPQAYTEAFFGQGTRLTVV.

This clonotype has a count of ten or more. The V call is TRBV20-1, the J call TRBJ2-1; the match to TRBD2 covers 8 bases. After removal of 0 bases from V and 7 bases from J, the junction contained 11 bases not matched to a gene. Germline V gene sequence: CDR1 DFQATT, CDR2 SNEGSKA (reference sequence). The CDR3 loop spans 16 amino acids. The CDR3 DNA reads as TGCAGTGCTAGAGATTGGGCGGGAGGAACATGGAATGAGCAGTTCTTC. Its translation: CSARDWAGGTWNEQFF.

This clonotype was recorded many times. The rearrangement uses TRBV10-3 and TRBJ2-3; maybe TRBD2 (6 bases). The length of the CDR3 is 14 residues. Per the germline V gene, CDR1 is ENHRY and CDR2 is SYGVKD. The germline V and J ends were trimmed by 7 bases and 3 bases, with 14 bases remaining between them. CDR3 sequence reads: CAITMGLGTDTQYF. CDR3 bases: TGTGCCATCACCATGGGACTGGGAACAGATACGCAGTATTTT.

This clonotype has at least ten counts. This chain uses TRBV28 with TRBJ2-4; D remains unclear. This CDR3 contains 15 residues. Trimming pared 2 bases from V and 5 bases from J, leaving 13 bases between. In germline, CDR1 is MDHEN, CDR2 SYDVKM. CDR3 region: CASSLAGSNQNIQYF. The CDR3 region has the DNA TGTGCCAGCAGTTTAGCCGGCAGTAACCAAAACATTCAGTACTTC.

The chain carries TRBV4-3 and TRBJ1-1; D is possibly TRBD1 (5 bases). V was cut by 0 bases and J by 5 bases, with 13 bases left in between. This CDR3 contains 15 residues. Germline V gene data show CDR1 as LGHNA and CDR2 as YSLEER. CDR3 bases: TGCGCCAGCAGCCAAGATTCAGGGCAGGGAACTGAAGCTTTCTTT. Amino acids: CASSQDSGQGTEAFF.

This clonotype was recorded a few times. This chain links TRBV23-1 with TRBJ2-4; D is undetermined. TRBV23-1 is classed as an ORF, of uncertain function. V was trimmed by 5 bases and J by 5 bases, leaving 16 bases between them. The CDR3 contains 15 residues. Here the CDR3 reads CASSRVDFRENIQYF. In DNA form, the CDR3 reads TGCGCCAGCAGTAGGGTAGATTTTAGAGAAAACATTCAGTACTTC.

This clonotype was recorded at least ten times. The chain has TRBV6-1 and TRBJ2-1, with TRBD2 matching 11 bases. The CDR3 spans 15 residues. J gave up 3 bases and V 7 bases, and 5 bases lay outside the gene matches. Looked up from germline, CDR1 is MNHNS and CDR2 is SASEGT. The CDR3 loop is CASTLAGGDYNEQFF. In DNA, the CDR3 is TGTGCCAGCACCTTAGCGGGAGGGGACTACAATGAGCAGTTCTTC.

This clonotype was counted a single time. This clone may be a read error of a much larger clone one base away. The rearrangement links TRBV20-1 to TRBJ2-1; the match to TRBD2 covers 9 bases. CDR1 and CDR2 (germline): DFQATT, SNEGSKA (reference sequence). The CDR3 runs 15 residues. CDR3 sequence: CCETQLAGRNNEQFF. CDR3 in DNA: TGCTGCGAAACCCAACTAGCGGGCAGAAACAATGAGCAGTTCTTC.

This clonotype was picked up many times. This chain's CDR3 is CASSFSYTDTQYF. For the CDR3, the DNA is TGCGCCAGCAGCTTCTCCTACACAGATACGCAGTATTTT. The V and J genes are TRBV5-1 and TRBJ2-3; no firm D call. V lost 2 bases and J lost 2, with 6 bases in between. CDR1 is SGHRS and CDR2 is YFSETQ in the germline V gene. The CDR3 spans 13 residues.

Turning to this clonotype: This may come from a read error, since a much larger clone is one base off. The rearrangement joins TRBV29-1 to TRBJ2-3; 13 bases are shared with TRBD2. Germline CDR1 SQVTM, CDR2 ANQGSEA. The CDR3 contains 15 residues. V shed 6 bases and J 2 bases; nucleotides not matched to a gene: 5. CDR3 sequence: CSVAGLAGDTDTQYF. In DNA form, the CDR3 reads TGCAGCGTCGCCGGACTAGCGGGAGACACAGATACGCAGTATTTT.

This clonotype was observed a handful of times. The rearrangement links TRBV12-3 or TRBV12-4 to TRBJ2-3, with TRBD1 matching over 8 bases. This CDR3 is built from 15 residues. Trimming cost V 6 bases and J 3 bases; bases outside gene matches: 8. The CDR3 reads CASRAWQGATDTQYF. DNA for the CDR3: TGTGCCAGCAGAGCCTGGCAGGGGGCGACAGATACGCAGTATTTT.

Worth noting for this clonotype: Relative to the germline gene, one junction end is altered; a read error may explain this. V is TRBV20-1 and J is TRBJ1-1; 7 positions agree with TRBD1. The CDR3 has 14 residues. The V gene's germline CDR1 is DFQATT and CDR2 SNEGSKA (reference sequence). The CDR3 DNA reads TGCGGTGCTAGAGAAGACAGGGAGTCTACTGAAGCTTTCTTT. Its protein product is CGAREDRESTEAFF.

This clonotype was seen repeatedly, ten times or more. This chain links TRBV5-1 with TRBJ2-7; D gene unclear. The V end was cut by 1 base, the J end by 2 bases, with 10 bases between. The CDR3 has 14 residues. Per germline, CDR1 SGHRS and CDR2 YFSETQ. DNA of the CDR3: TGCGCCAGCAGCTTGACGGGTTCGACCTACGAGCAGTACTTC. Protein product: CASSLTGSTYEQYF.

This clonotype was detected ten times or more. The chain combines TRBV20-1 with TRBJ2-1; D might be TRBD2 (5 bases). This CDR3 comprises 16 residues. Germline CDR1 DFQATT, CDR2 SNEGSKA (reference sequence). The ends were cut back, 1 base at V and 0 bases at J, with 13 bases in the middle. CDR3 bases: TGCAGTGCTAGAGTTCGGACTTATAGCTCCTACAATGAGCAGTTCTTC. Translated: CSARVRTYSSYNEQFF.

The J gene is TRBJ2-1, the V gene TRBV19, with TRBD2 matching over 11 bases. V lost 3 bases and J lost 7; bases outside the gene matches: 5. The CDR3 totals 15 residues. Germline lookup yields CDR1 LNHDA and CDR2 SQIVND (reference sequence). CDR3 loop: CASSMFGLAGNEQFF. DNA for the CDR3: TGTGCCAGTAGTATGTTCGGACTAGCGGGTAATGAGCAGTTCTTC.

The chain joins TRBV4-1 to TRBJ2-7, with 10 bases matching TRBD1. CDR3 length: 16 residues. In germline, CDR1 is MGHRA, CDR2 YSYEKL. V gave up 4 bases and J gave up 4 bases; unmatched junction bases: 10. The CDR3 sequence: CASSLESGQGRYEQYF. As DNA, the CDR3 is TGCGCCAGCAGCCTCGAATCGGGACAGGGGCGTTACGAGCAGTACTTC.

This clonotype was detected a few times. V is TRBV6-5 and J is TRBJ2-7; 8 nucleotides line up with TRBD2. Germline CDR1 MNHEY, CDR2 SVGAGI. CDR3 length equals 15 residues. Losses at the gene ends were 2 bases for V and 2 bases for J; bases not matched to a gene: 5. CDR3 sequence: CASSYLTGRAYEQYF. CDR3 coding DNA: TGTGCCAGCAGTTACCTCACCGGGAGGGCCTACGAGCAGTACTTC.

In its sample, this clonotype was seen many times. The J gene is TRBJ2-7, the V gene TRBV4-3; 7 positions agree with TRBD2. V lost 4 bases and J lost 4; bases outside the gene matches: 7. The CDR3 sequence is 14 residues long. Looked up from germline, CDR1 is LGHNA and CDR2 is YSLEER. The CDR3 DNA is TGCGCCAGCAGCCCAACAGGTAGCGGGTACGAGCAGTACTTC. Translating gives CASSPTGSGYEQYF.